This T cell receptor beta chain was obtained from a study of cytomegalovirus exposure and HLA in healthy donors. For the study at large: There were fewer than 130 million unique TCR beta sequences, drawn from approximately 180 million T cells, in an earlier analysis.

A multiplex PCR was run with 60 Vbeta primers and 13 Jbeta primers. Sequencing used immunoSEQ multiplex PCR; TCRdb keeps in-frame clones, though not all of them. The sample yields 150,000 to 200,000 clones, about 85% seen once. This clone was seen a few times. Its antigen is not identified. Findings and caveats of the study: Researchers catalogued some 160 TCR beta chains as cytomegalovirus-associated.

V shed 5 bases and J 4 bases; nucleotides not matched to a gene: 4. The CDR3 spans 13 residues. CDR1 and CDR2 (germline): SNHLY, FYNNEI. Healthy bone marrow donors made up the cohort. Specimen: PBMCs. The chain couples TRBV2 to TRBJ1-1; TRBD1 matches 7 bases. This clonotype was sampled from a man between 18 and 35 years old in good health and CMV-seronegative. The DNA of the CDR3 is TGTGCCAGCAGTCCGACAGGGTTCACTGAAGCTTTCTTT. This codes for CASSPTGFTEAFF.